Sequencing of this T cell receptor beta chain was carried out in a study of OX40 agonist ivuxolimab in advanced cancers. On the study more broadly: Partial responses were recorded for three patients, including one with hepatocellular carcinoma and two with cutaneous melanoma. General study results and limits: Clonal expansion by week 6 occurred in CD4+ and CD8+ blood T cells (at 0.1 to 3.0 mg/kg).

This CDR3 is built from 13 residues. J lost 6 bases, V lost 7 bases, and 8 bases had no gene match. Data came from immunoSEQ multiplex PCR; TCRdb stores just in-frame clones and leaves some out. The data contain roughly 50,000 clones, around three quarters of them singletons. A note on this clone: No antigen is known for it.

This material consisted of CD4+ or CD8+ T cells sorted from blood, taken in a trial of the OX40 agonist ivuxolimab. V is TRBV23-1 and J is TRBJ1-2, with 7 bases matching TRBD1. TRBV23-1 is flagged as an ORF with uncertain function. The clonotype originates from an adult with an advanced solid tumor such as melanoma, head and neck, liver or kidney cancer. CDR3 DNA: TGCGCCAGCACCTGGTTACAGGGGAATGGCTACACCTTC. Its protein is CASTWLQGNGYTF.